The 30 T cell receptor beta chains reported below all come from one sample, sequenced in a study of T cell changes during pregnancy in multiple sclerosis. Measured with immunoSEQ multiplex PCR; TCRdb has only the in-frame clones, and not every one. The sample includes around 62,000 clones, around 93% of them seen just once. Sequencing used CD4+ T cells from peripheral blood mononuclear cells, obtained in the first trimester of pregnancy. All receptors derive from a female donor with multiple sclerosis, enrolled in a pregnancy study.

This chain's CDR3 is CASSQGLSGSPLHF. For the CDR3, the DNA is TGTGCCAGCAGCCAAGGACTCAGCGGATCACCCCTCCACTTT. J is TRBJ1-6 and V is TRBV16; D gene uncertain. The ends were cut back, 2 bases at V and 10 bases at J, with 12 bases in the middle. Germline CDR1 reads KGHSY; CDR2 reads FQNENV. CDR3 length: 14 amino acids. Full variable domain (missing parts from reference TRBV16 and TRBJ1-6): GEEVAQTPKHLVRGEGQKAKLYCAPIKGHSYVFWYQQVLKNEFKFLISFQNENVFDETGMPKERFSAKCLPNSPCSLEIQATKLEDSAVYFCASSQGLSGSPLHFGNGTRLTVT.

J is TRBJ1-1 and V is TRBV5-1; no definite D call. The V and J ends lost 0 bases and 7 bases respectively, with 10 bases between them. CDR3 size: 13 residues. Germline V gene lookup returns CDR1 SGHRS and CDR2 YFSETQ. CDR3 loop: CASSLGAVYEAFF. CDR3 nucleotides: TGCGCCAGCAGCTTGGGGGCAGTCTATGAAGCTTTCTTT.

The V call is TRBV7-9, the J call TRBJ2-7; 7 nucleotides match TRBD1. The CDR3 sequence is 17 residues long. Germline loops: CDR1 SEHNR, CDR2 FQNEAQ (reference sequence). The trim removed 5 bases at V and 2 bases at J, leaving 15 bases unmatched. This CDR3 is CASSPHPRGTVAYEQYF. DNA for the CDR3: TGTGCCAGCAGCCCGCACCCTAGGGGGACAGTAGCCTACGAGCAGTACTTC.

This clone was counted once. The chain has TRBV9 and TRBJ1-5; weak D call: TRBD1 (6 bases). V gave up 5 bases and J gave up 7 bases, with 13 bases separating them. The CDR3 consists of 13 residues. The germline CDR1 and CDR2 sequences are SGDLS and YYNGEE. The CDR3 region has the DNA TGTGCCAGCAGTTACAGGGAATCCCAGCCCCAGCATTTT. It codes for CASSYRESQPQHF.

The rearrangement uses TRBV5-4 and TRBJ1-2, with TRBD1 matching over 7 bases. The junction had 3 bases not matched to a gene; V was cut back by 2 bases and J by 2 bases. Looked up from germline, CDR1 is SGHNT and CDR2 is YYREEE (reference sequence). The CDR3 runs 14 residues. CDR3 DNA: TGTGCCAGCAGCTTCGACAGGGAAAACTATGGCTACACCTTC. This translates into CASSFDRENYGYTF.

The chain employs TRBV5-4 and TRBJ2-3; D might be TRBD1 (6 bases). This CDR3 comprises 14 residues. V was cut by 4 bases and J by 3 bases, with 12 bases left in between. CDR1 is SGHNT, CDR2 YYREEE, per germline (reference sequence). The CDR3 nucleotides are TGTGCCAGCAGCCCGCACAGGGAGACAGATACGCAGTATTTT. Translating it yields CASSPHRETDTQYF.

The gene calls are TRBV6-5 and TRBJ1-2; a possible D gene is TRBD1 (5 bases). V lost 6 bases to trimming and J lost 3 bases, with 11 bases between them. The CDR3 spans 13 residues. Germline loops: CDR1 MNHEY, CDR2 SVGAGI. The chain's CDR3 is CASRGGGDYGYTF. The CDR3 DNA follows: TGTGCCAGCAGGGGGGGAGGGGACTATGGCTACACCTTC.

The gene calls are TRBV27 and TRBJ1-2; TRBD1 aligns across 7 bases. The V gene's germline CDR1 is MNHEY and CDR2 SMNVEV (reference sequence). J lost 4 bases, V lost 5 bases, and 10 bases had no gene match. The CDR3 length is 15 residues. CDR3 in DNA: TGTGCCAGCAGTCTTGACCCGGGACAGCCCTATGGCTACACCTTC. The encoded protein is CASSLDPGQPYGYTF.

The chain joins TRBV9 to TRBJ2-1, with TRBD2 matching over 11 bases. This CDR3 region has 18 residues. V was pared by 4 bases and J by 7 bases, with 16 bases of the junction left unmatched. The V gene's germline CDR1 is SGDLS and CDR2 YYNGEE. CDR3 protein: CASSPRASGGPGGNEQFF. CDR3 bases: TGTGCCAGCAGCCCGCGGGCTAGCGGGGGGCCGGGGGGTAATGAGCAGTTCTTC. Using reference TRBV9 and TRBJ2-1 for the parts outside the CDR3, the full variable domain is DSGVTQTPKHLITATGQRVTLRCSPRSGDLSVYWYQQSLDQGLQFLIQYYNGEERAKGNILERFSAQQFPDLHSELNLSSLELGDSALYFCASSPRASGGPGGNEQFFGPGTRLTVL.

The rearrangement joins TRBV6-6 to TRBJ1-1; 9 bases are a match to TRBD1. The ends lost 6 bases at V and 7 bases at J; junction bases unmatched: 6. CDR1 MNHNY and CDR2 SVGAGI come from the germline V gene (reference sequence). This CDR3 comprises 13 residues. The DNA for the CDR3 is TGTGCCAGCAGGCTAGGACAGGGGAATGAAGCTTTCTTT. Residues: CASRLGQGNEAFF.

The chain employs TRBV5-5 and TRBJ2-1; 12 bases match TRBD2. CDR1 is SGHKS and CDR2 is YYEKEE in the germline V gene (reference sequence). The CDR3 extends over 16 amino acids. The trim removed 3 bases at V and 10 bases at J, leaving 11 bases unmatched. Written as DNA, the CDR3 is TGTGCCAGCAGCTGGGCGGCTAGCGGGGGGGCCTACGAGCAGTTCTTC. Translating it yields CASSWAASGGAYEQFF.

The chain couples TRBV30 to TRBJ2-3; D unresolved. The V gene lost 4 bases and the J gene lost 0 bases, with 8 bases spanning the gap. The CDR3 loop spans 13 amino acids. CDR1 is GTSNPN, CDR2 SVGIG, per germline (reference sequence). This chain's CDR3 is CAWTGSSTDTQYF. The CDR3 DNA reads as TGTGCCTGGACCGGGTCAAGCACAGATACGCAGTATTTT.

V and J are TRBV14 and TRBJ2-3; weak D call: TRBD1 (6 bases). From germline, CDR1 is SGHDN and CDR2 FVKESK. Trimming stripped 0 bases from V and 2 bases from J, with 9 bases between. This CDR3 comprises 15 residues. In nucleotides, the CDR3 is TGTGCCAGCAGCCAAGAAAGGGGGTTCACAGATACGCAGTATTTT. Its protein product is CASSQERGFTDTQYF.

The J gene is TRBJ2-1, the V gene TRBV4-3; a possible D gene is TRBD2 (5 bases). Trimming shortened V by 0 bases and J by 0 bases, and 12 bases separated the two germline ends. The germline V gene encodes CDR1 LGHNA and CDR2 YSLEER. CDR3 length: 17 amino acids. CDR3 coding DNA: TGCGCCAGCAGCCAAGATCACGCGGGCTCCTCCTACAATGAGCAGTTCTTC. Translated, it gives CASSQDHAGSSYNEQFF.

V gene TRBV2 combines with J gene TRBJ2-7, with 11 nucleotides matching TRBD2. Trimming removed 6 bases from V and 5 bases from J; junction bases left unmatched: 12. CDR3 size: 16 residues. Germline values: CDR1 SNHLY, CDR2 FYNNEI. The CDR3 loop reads CASRPGRRLAGNEQYF. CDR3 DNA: TGTGCCAGCAGACCGGGTAGGAGACTAGCGGGGAACGAGCAGTACTTC.

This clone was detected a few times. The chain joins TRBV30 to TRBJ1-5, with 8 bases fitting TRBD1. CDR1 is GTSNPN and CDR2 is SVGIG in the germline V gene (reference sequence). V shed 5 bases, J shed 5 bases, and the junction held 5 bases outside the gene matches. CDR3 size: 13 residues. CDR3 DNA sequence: TGTGCCTGGGGGACAGGTAATGATCAGCCCCAGCATTTT. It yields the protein CAWGTGNDQPQHF.

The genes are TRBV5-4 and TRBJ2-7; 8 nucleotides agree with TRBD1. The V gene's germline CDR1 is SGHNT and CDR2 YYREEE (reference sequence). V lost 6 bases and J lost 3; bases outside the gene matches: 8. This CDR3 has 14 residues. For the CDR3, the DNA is TGTGCCAGCACAAAAGGACAGGGTTTCTACGAGCAGTACTTC. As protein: CASTKGQGFYEQYF.

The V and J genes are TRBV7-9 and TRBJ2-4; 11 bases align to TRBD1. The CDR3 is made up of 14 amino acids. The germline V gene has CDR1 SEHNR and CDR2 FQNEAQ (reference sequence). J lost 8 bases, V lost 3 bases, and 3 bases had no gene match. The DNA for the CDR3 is TGTGCCAGCAGCTTGGAGGGACAGGGGGACATTCAGTACTTC. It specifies CASSLEGQGDIQYF.

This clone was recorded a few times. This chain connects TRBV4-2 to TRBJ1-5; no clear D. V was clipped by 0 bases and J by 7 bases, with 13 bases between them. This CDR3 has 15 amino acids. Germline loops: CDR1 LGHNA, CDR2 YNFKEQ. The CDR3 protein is CASSQDWGDMQPQHF. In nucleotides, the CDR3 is TGTGCCAGCAGCCAAGATTGGGGAGATATGCAGCCCCAGCATTTT.

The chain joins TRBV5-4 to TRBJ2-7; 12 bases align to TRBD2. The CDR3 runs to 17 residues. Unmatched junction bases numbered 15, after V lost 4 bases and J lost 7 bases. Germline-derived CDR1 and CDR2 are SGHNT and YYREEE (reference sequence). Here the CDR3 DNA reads TGTGCCAGCAGCCCGGCCGCTAGCGGGGGGGCCCAAACGGAGCAGTACTTC. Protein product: CASSPAASGGAQTEQYF.

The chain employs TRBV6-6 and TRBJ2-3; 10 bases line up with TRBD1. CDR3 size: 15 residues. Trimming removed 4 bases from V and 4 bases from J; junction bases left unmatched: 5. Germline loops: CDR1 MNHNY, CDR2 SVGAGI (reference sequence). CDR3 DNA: TGTGCCAGCAGTTCCGGGACAGGGGCTTCAGATACGCAGTATTTT. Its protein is CASSSGTGASDTQYF.

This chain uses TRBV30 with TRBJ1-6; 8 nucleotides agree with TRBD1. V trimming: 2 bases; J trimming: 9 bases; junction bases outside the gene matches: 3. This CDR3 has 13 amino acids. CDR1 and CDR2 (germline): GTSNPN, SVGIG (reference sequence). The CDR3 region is CAWSFDRGSPLHF. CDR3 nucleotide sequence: TGTGCCTGGAGTTTTGACAGGGGTTCACCCCTCCACTTT.

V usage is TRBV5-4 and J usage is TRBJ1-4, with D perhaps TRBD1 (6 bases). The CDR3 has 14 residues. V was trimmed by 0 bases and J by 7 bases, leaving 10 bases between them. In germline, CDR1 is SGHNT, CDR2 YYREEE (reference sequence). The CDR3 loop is CASSLEGRGEKLFF. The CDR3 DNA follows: TGTGCCAGCAGCTTGGAGGGCAGGGGTGAAAAACTGTTTTTT.

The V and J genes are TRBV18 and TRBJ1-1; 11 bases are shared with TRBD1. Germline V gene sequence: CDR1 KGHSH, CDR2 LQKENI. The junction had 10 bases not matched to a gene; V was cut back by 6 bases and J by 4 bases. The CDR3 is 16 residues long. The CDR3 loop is CASSPLGQGVGTEAFF. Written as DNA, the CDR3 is TGTGCCAGCTCGCCCTTGGGACAGGGGGTAGGCACTGAAGCTTTCTTT. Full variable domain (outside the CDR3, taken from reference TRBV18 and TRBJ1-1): NAGVMQNPRHLVRRRGQEARLRCSPMKGHSHVYWYRQLPEEGLKFMVYLQKENIIDESGMPKERFSAEFPKEGPSILRIQQVVRGDSAAYFCASSPLGQGVGTEAFFGQGTRLTVV.

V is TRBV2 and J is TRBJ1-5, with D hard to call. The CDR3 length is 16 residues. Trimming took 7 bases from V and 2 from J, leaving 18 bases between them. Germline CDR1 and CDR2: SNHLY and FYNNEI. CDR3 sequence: CASNLDGVVGNQPQHF. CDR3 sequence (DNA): TGTGCCAGCAACTTAGACGGGGTGGTCGGCAATCAGCCCCAGCATTTT.

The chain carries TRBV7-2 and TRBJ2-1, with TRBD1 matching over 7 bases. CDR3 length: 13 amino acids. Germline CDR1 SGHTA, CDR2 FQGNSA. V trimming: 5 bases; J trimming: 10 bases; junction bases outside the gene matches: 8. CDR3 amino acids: CASSAQTGKEQFF. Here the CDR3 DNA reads TGTGCCAGCAGCGCTCAGACAGGGAAAGAGCAGTTCTTC. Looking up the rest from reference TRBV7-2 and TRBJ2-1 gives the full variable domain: GAGVSQSPSNKVTEKGKDVELRCDPISGHTALYWYRQSLGQGLEFLIYFQGNSAPDKSGLPSDRFSAERTGGSVSTLTIQRTQQEDSAVYLCASSAQTGKEQFFGPGTRLTVL.

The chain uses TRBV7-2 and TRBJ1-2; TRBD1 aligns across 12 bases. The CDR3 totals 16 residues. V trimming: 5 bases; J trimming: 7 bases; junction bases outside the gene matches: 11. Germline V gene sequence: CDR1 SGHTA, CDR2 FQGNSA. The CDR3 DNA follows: TGTGCCAGCAGCCCAAACCCGGGACAGGGGGCACTTGGCTACACCTTC. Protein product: CASSPNPGQGALGYTF.

CDR3 protein: CASSDGARVGTEAFF. CDR3 bases: TGTGCCAGCAGTGACGGAGCCAGGGTTGGTACTGAAGCTTTCTTT. This rearrangement joins TRBV2 to TRBJ1-1; D is possibly TRBD1 (5 bases). V shed 3 bases and J shed 5 bases, with 16 bases lying between them. The V gene's germline CDR1 is SNHLY and CDR2 FYNNEI. CDR3 length: 15 amino acids.

CDR3: CASRPDRAAYEQYF. CDR3 DNA sequence: TGTGCCAGCAGGCCAGACAGGGCGGCCTACGAGCAGTACTTC. The rearrangement uses TRBV6-6 and TRBJ2-7; 7 nucleotides match TRBD1. The CDR3 covers 14 residues. Germline V lookup: CDR1 MNHNY, CDR2 SVGAGI (reference sequence). With V trimmed by 6 bases and J by 2 bases, 7 bases remained unmatched.

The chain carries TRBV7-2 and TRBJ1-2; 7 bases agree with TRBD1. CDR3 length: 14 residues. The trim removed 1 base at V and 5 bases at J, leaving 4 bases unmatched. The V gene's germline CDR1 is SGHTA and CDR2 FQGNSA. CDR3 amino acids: CASSLGQGEYGYTF. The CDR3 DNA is TGTGCCAGCAGCTTAGGCCAGGGGGAATATGGCTACACCTTC.